This TCR beta chain was recorded in a study of OX40 agonist ivuxolimab in advanced cancers. Study background: In this cohort, patients received ivuxolimab, an agonistic anti-OX40 (CD134) antibody. The diagnoses of dose-escalation patients were hepatocellular carcinoma, melanoma, renal cell or head and neck cancer. General study results and limits: At 0.1 to 3.0 mg/kg and by week 6, clonal expansion occurred in CD4+ and CD8+ blood T cells.

Blood got drawn at baseline, again on cycle 4 day 1, and then on cycle 7 day 1. Germline assignment: CDR1 MDHEN and CDR2 SYDVKM. V lost 7 bases and J lost 5, with 18 bases in between. CDR3 size: 14 residues. Here immunoSEQ multiplex PCR was the method, and the copy in TCRdb shows in-frame clones only, minus some. The table shows fewer than 65,000 clones, with 85% to 90% occurring only once. Note on this clone: What it recognizes is unknown.

Sequencing was performed on CD4+ or CD8+ T cells sorted from blood, taken in a trial of the OX40 agonist ivuxolimab. The chain combines TRBV28 with TRBJ2-7; D gene ambiguous. The TCR sequence derives from an adult with an advanced solid tumor such as melanoma, head and neck, liver or kidney cancer. The DNA for the CDR3 is TGTGCCAGCATTTCCTCTTCCCGCGGTAACGAGCAGTACTTC. As protein: CASISSSRGNEQYF. The variable domain in full, completed from reference TRBV28 and TRBJ2-7, reads DVKVTQSSRYLVKRTGEKVFLECVQDMDHENMFWYRQDPGLGLRLIYFSYDVKMKEKGDIPEGYSVSREKKERFSLILESASTNQTSMYLCASISSSRGNEQYFGPGTRLTVT.